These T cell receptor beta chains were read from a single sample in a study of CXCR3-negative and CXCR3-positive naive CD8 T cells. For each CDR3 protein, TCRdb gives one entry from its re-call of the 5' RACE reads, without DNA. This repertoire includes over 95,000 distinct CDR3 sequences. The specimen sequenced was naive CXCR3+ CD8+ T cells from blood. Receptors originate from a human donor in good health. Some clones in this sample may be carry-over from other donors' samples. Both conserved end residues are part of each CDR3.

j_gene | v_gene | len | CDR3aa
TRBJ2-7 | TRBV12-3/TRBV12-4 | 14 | CASSYGQSDYEQYF
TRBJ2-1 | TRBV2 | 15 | CASSELAVTYNEQFF
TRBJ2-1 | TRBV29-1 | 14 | CSVETSGAYNEQFF
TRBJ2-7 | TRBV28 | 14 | CASSPAGQSYEQYF
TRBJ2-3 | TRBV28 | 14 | CASSSFMSTDTQYF
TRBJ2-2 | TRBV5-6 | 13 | CASSPTSTGELFF
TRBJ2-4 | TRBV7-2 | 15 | CASSQLPEAKNIQYF
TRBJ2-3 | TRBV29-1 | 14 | CSVEFIQDTDTQYF
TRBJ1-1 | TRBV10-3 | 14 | CAISESRADTEAFF
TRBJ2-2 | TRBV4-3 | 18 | CASSQGYSGGVSTGELFF
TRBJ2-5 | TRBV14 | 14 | CASSLWPSSETQYF
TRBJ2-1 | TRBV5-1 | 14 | CASSPETVRNEQFF
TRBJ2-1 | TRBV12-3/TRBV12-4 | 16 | CASSFQAAPSGDEQFF
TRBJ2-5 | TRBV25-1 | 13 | CASSVGAAETQYF
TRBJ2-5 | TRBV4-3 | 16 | CASSQEASGGWETQYF
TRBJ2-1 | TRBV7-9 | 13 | CASSFGLEEVSFF
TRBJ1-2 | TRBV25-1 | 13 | CASSEMGRYGYTF
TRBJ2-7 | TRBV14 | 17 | CASSQETSGGSSYEQYF
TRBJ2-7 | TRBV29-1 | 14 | CSVESGQGSYEQYF
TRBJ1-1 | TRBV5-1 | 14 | CASSPGPTNTEAFF
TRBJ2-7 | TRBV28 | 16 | CASSSLAGDLLGEQYF
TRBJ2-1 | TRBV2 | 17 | CASSEGSGRAPYNEQFF
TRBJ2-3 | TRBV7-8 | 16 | CASSLRRLVSGDTQYF
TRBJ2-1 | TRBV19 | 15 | CASSLSSGRYNEQFF
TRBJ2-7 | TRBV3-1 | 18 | CASSQDGAEKVVSYEQYF
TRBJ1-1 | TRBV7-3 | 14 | CASSFVGGNTEAFF
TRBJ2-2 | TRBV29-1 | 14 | CSVPSTENTAELFF
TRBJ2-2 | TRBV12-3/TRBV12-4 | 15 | CASSLGLVGAGELFF
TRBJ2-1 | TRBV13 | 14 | CASSPTRGNNEQFF
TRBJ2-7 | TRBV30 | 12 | CAWSVSADEQYF
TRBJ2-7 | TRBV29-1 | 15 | CSVELRGVPRNEQYF
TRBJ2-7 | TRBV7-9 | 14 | CASSSTGSSREQYF
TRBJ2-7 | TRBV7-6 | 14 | CASSLSGGRYEQYF
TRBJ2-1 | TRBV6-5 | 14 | CASSPRGRDNEQFF
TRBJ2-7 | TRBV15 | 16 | CATSRDLAGGFYEQYF
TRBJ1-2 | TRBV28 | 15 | CASSLRGRLGYGYTF
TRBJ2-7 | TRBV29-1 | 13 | CSAFGQYSYEQYF
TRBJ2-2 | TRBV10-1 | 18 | CASRDSDRGRRRTGELFF
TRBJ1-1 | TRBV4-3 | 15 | CASSQGGTGTTEAFF
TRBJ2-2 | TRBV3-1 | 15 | CASSQDPGYTGELFF
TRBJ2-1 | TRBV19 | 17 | CASSGHLAGGPYNEQFF
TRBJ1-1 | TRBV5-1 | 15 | CASSLWDSLNTEAFF
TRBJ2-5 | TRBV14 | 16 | CASSQDIGPGGETQYF
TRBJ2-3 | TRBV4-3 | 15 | CASSQGATERDTQYF
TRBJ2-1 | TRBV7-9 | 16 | CASSSRSGRTYNEQFF
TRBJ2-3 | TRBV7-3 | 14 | CASSLATSGSPQYF
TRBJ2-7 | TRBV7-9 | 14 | CASSFVGSFYEQYF
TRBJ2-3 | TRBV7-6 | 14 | CAISLVSHPDTQYF
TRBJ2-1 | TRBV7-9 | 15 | CASSLSGGSYNEQFF
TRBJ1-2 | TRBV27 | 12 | CASSSPGFGYTF
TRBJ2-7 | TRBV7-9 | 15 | CASSLEGSGSYEQYF